This TCR beta chain was documented in a study of blood T cell repertoires in COVID-19. At the level of the study: The analysed material was cDNA or gDNA that came from T cells, B-cell-depleted T cells, or PBMCs.

Germline lookup yields CDR1 SGDLS and CDR2 YYNGEE. The CDR3 spans 15 residues. V lost 3 bases to trimming and J lost 1 base, with 13 bases between them. TCRdb keeps only in-frame clones here, not all; method: immunoSEQ multiplex PCR. The top ten clones hold roughly 7.9% of a sample with 100,000 to 150,000 clones, 80% to 90% of them seen once. This clonotype originated in a man in his 70s who had recovered from COVID-19. Source material: peripheral blood. This chain connects TRBV9 to TRBJ1-1; weak D call: TRBD1 (5 bases). The CDR3 reads CASSGGARGNTEAFF. The CDR3, as DNA: TGTGCCAGCAGCGGCGGGGCCCGCGGGAACACTGAAGCTTTCTTT.